This T cell receptor beta chain was recorded in a study of blood T cell repertoires in COVID-19. Study summary: COVID-19 samples collected from the United States, Italy and Spain covered acute and convalescent phases. PBMCs, B-cell-depleted T cells, or T cells were the source of the cDNA or gDNA that made up the material.

The CDR3 length is 16 residues. The germline gives CDR1 MRHNA, CDR2 SNTAGT. With V trimmed by 6 bases and J by 4 bases, 5 bases remained unmatched. Methods used by the authors: Amplifying reference gene primers gave estimates of nucleated cell counts. The method was immunoSEQ multiplex PCR; TCRdb's version includes in-frame clones alone and lacks a portion of them. D and trimming come from the DNA, and the V and J calls and clone size come from that table. The sample lists roughly 120,000 clones, about 80% occurring once. The sample taken for sequencing was peripheral blood. The J gene is TRBJ2-2, the V gene TRBV6-4, with 13 nucleotides matching TRBD2. The clonotype originates from a woman aged 50 to 60 with acute or convalescent COVID-19. The CDR3 bases are TGTGCCAGCAGCGCCAGACTAGCGGGGGGCACCGGGGAGCTGTTTTTT. This gives the protein CASSARLAGGTGELFF.